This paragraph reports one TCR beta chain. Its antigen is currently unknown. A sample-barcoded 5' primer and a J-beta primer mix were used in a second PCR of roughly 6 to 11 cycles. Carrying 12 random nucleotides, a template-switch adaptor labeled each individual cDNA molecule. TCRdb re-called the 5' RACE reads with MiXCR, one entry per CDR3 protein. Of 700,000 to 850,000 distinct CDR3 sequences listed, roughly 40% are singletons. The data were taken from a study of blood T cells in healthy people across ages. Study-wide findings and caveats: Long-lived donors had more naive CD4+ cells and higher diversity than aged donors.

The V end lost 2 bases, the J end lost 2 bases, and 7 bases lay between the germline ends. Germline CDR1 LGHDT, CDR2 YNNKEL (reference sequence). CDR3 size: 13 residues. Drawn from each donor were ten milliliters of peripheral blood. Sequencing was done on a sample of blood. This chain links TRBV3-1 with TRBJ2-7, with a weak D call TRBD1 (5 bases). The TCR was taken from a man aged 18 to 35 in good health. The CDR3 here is CASSQRTTYEQYF. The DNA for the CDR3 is TGTGCCAGCAGCCAACGGACAACCTACGAGCAGTACTTC.